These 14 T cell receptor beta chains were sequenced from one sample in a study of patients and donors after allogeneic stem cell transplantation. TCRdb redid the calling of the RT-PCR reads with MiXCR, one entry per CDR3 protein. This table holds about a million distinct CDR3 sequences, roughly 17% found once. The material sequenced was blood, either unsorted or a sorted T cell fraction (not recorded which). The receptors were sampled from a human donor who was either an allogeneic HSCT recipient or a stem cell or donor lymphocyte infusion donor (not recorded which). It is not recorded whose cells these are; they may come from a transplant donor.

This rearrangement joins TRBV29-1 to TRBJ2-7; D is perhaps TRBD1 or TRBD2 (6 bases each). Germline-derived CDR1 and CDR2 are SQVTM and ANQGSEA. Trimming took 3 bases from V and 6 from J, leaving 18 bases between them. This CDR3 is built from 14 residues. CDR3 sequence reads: CSVDGGGESAEQYF. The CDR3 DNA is TGCAGCGTTGACGGGGGCGGGGAGTCCGCCGAGCAGTACTTC.

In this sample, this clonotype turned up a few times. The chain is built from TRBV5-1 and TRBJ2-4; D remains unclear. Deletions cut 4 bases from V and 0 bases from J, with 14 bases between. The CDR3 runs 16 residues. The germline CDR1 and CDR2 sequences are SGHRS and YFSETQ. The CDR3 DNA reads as TGCGCCAGCAGCCGGGCCGCCCTTCTAGCCAAAAACATTCAGTACTTC. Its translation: CASSRAALLAKNIQYF.

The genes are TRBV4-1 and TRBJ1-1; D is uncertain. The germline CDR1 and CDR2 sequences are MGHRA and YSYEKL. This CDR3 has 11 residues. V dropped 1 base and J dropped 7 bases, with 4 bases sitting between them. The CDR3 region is CASSQGIEAFF. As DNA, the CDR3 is TGCGCCAGCAGCCAAGGCATTGAAGCTTTCTTT.

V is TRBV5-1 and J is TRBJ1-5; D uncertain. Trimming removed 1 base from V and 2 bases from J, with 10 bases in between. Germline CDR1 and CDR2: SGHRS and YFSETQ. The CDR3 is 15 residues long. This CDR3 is CASSLSSSGNQPQHF. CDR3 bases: TGCGCCAGCAGCTTGTCCAGTTCGGGCAATCAGCCCCAGCATTTT.

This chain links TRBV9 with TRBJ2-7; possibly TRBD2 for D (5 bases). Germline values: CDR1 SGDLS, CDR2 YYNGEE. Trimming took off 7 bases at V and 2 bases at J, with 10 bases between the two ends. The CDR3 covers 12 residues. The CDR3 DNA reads TGTGCCAGCGGGAGCGGCCCCTACGAGCAGTACTTC. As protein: CASGSGPYEQYF.

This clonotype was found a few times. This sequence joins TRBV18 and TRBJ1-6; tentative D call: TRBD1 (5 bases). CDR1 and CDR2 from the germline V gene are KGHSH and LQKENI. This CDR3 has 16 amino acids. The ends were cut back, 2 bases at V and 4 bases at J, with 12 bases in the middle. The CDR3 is CASSPTPTAYNSPLHF. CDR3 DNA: TGTGCCAGCTCACCAACCCCGACAGCTTATAATTCACCCCTCCACTTT.

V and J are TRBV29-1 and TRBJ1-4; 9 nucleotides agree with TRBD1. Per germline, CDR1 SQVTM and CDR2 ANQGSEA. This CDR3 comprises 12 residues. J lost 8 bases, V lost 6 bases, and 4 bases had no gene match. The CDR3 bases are TGCAGCGTGGGACAGGGTACCGAAAAACTGTTTTTT. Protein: CSVGQGTEKLFF. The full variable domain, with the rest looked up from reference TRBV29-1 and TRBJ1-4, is SAVISQKPSRDICQRGTSLTIQCQVDSQVTMMFWYRQQPGQSLTLIATANQGSEATYESGFVIDKFPISRPNLTFSTLTVSNMSPEDSSIYLCSVGQGTEKLFFGSGTQLSVL.

CDR3 sequence (DNA): TGCGCCAGCAGCCAAACCCAGGGACAGATGCAGTTCTTC. Translation gives CASSQTQGQMQFF. This sequence joins TRBV4-1 and TRBJ2-1; 7 bases agree with TRBD1. The trim removed 2 bases at V and 12 bases at J, leaving 7 bases unmatched. The germline V gene has CDR1 MGHRA and CDR2 YSYEKL. The CDR3 has 13 residues.

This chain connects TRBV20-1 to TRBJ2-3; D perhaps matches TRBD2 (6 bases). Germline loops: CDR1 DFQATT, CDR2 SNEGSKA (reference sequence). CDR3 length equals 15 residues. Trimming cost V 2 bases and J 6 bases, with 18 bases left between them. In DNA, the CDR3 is TGCAGTGCTAGATTACCCTTGGGAGGTTCGGATACGCAGTATTTT. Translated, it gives CSARLPLGGSDTQYF.

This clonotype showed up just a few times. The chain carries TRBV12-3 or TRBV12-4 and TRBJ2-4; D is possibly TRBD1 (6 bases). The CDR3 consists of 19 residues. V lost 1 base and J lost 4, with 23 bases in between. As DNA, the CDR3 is TGTGCCAGCAGTTTAGGCAGGGGCGCGCGTTCCCTACCAAAAAACATTCAGTACTTC. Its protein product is CASSLGRGARSLPKNIQYF.

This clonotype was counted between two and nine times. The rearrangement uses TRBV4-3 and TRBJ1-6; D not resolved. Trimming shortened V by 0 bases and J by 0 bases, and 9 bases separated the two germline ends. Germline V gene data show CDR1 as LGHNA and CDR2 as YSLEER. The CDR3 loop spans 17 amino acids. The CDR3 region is CASSQDVQSSYNSPLHF. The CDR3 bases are TGCGCCAGCAGCCAAGATGTACAGAGCTCCTATAATTCACCCCTCCACTTT.

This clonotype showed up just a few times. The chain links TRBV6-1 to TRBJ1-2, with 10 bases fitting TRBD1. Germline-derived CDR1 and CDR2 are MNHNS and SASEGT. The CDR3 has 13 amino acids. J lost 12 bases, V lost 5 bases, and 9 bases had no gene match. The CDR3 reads CASSKLRDRGNTF. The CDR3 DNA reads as TGTGCCAGCAGTAAACTCCGGGACAGGGGCAACACCTTC.

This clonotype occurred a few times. CDR3 in DNA: TGCAGTGTCAAGACACTTTCGGGTAGCGGGACCACAGATACGCAGTATTTT. It specifies CSVKTLSGSGTTDTQYF. This rearrangement joins TRBV20-1 to TRBJ2-3, with TRBD2 matching over 8 bases. V lost 7 bases, J lost 2 bases, and 17 bases stayed unmatched. The germline V gene encodes CDR1 DFQATT and CDR2 SNEGSKA (reference sequence). CDR3 size: 17 residues.

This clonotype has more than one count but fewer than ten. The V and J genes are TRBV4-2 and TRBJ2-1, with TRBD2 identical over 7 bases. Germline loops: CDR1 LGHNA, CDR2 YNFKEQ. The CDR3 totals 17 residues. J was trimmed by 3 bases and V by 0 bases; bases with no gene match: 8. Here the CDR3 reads CASSQDPASGDYNEQFF. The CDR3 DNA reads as TGTGCCAGCAGCCAAGATCCCGCTAGCGGAGACTACAATGAGCAGTTCTTC.